This T cell receptor beta chain is drawn from a study of blood T cell repertoires in COVID-19. Study as a whole: The samples span acute and convalescent COVID-19 from the United States, Italy and Spain. PBMCs, B-cell-depleted T cells, or T cells were the source of the cDNA or gDNA that made up the material.

Trimming took 2 bases from V and 8 from J, leaving 7 bases between them. CDR1 SGHDN and CDR2 FVKESK come from the germline V gene. The CDR3 consists of 13 residues. Under the authors' procedure: Reference gene primer amplification yielded estimated nucleated cell counts. The table came from immunoSEQ multiplex PCR; TCRdb's copy has only in-frame clones and leaves some out. V and J calls and clone size follow that table, whereas D and trimming were derived from the DNA. The repertoire holds around 80,000 clones, 82% seen once, with 25% to 30% in the top ten. This TCR was sampled from a human donor in a cohort sampled during active COVID-19. Sequences were obtained from peripheral blood. The chain has TRBV14 and TRBJ1-6; possibly TRBD1 for D (5 bases). The CDR3 DNA reads as TGTGCCAGCAGCCAACAGGGATATTCACCCCTCCACTTT. This sequence encodes CASSQQGYSPLHF.